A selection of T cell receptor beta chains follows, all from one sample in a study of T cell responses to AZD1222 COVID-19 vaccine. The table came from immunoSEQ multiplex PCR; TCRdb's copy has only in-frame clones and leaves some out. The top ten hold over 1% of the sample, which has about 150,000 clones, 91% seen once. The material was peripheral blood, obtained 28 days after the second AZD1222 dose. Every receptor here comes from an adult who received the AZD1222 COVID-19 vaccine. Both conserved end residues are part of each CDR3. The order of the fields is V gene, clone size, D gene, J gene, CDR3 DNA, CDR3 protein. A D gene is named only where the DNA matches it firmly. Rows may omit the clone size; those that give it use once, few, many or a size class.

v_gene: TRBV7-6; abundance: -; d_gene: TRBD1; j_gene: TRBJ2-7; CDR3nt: TGTGCCAGCAGCGCAGGACAGGACTTGGGCTACGAGCAGTACTTC; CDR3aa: CASSAGQDLGYEQYF
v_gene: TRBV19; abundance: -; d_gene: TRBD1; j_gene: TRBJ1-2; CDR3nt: TGTGCCAGTAGTATCGGGGGACAGGGTGTGATCGGCTACACCTTC; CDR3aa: CASSIGGQGVIGYTF
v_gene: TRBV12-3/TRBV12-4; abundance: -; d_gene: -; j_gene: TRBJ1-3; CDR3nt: TGTGCCAGCAGTTCCCAAAGAGGAAACACCATATATTTT; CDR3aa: CASSSQRGNTIYF
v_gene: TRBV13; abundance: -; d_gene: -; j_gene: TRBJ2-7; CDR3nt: TGTGCCAGCAGCACTGCCGGGACCCCCTACGAGCAGTACTTC; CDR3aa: CASSTAGTPYEQYF
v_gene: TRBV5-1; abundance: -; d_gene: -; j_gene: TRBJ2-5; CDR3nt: TGCGCCAGCAGCTTCCAGGGGTCAGAGACCCAGTACTTC; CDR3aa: CASSFQGSETQYF
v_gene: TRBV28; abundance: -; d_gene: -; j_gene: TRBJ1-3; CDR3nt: TGTGCCAGCAGGCCGGGACACTTCGCGTTCGGCGGAAACACCATATATTTT; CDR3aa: CASRPGHFAFGGNTIYF
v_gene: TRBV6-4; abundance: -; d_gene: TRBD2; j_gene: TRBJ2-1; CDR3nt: TGTGCCAGCAGTGATGGGACTAGCGGGAGTGGGATCAATGAGCAGTTCTTC; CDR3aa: CASSDGTSGSGINEQFF
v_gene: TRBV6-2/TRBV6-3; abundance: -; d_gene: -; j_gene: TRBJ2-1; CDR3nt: TGTGCCAGCAGTTACTCACCGGCCAATGAGCAGTTCTTC; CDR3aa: CASSYSPANEQFF
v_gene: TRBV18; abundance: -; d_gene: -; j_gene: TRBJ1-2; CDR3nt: TGTGCCAGCTCAGATGGGGATGGCTACACCTTC; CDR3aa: CASSDGDGYTF
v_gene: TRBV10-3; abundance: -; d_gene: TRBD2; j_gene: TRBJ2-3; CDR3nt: TGTGCCATCAGACCGAAACACCTAGCGGGGTCAGATACGCAGTATTTT; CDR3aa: CAIRPKHLAGSDTQYF
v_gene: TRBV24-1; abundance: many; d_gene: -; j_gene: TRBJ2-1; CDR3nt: TGTGCCACCAGTGATTTGTATGAGCAGTTCTTC; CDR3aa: CATSDLYEQFF
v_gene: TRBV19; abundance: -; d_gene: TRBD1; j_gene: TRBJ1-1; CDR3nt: TGTGCCAGTAGAAAGGAGGGACAGGGTTCGTCTGAAGCTTTCTTT; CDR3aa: CASRKEGQGSSEAFF
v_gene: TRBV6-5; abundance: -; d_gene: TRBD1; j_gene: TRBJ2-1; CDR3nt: TGTGCCAGCAGTTACGAACAGGGGGCATGGAATGAGCAGTTCTTC; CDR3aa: CASSYEQGAWNEQFF
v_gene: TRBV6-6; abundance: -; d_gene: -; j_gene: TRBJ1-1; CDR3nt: TGTGCCAGCAGTTTTAACAGGGTTACTGAAGCTTTCTTT; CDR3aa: CASSFNRVTEAFF
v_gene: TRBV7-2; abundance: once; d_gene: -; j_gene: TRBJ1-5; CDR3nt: TGTGCCAGCAGCTCGACAGTGTATAGCAATCAGCCCCAGCATTTT; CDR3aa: CASSSTVYSNQPQHF
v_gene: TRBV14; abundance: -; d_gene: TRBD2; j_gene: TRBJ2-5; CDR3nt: TGTGCCAGCAGCCAATATAGGACTAGCGGGAGGGAGACCCAGTACTTC; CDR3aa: CASSQYRTSGRETQYF
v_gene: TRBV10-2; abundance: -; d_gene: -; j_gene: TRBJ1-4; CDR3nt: TGCGCCAGCAGTTTTCAGTCGGGTAATGAAAAACTGTTTTTT; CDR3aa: CASSFQSGNEKLFF
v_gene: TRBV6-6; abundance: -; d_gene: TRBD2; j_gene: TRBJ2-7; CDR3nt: TGTGCCAGCACCAACGCGGGGGGACCCTCCTACGAGCAGTACTTC; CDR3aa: CASTNAGGPSYEQYF
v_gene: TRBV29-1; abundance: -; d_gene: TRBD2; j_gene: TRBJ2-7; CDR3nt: TGCAGCGTTGGGGTAACGGTGGCTAGCGGGAGGGTGGTCCACGAGCAGTACTTC; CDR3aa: CSVGVTVASGRVVHEQYF
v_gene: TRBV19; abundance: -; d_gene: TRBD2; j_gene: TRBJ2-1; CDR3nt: TGTGCCAGTAGTATGACTAGCGGGAGACTCTACAATGAGCAGTTCTTC; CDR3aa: CASSMTSGRLYNEQFF
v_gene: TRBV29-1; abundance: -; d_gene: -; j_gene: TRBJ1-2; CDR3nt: TGCAGCGTCCAGGAAGGGTTCTCTGGCTACACCTTC; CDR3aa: CSVQEGFSGYTF
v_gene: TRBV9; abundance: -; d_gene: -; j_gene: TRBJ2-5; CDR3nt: TGTGCCAGCAGCGTAGGGGGAGGGGGAGCAGAGACCCAGTACTTC; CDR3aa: CASSVGGGGAETQYF
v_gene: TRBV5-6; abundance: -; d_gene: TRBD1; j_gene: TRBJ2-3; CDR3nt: TGTGCCAGCAGCTTCACAGGGGGCAGCACAGATACGCAGTATTTT; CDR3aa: CASSFTGGSTDTQYF
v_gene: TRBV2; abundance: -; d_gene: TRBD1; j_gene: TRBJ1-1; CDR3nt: TGTGCCAGCAGTGCACAGGGGGCGACCACTGAAGCTTTCTTT; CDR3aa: CASSAQGATTEAFF
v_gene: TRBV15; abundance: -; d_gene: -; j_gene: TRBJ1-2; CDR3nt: TGTGCCACCAGCAGAGCCGGGGACGGCTATGGCTACACCTTC; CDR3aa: CATSRAGDGYGYTF
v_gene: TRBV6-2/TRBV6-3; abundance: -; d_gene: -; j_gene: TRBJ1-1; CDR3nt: TGTGCCAGCAGTTACGCGGTAACTGAAGCTTTCTTT; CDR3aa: CASSYAVTEAFF
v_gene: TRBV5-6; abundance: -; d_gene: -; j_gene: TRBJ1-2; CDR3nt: TGTGCCAGCAGCCCTGGGCCGGGGGCCGGCTATGGCTACACCTTC; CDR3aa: CASSPGPGAGYGYTF
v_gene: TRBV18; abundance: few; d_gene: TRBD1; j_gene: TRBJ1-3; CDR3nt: TGTGCCAGCTCGCTTACAAGTGACAGGGATGGAAACACCATATATTTT; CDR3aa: CASSLTSDRDGNTIYF
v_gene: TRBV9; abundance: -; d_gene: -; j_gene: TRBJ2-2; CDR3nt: TGTGCCAGCAGCGTAGCCTACAACACCGGGGAGCTGTTTTTT; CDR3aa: CASSVAYNTGELFF
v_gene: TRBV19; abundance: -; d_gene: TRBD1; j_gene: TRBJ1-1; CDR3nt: TGTGCCAGTAGTCCACAGGGGGCGCATACTGAAGCTTTCTTT; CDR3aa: CASSPQGAHTEAFF
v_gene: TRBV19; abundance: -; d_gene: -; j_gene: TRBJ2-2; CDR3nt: TGTGCCAGTAGTATGACGGCAGCCATGATCGGGGAGCTGTTTTTT; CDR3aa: CASSMTAAMIGELFF